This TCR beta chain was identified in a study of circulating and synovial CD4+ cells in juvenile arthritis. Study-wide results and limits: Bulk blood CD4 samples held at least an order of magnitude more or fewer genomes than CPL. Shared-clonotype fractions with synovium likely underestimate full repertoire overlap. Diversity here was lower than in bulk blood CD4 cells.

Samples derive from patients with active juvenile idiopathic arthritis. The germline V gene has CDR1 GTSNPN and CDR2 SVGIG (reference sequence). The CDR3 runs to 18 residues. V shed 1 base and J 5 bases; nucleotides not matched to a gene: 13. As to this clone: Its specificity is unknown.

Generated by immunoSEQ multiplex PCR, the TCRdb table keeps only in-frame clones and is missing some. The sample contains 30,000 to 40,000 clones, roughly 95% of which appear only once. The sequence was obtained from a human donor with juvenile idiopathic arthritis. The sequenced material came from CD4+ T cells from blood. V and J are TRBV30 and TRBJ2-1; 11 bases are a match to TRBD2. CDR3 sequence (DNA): TGTGCCTGGAGTGCCTTAATACTAGCGGGAGACAGAAACAATGAGCAGTTCTTC. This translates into CAWSALILAGDRNNEQFF.